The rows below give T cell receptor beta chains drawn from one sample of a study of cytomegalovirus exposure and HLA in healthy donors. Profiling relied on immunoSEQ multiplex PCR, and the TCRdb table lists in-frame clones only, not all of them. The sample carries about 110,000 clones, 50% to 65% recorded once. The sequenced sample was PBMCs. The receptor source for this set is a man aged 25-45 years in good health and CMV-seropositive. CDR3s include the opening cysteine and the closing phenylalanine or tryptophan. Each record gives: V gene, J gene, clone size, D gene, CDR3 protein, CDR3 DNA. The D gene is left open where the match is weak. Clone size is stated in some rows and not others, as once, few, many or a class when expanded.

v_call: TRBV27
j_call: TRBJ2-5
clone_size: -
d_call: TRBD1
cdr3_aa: CASSLDRGRGTQYF
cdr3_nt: TGTGCCAGCAGTCTTGACAGGGGCAGGGGGACCCAGTACTTC

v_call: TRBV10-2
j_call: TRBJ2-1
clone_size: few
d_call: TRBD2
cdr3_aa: CASLAGTSGGGPLEQFF
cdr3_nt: TGCGCCAGCTTAGCCGGGACTAGCGGGGGGGGGCCTCTCGAGCAGTTCTTC

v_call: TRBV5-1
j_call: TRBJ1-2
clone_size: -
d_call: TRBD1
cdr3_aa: CASSPTGVTYGYTF
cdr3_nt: TGCGCCAGCAGCCCGACAGGGGTGACCTATGGCTACACCTTC

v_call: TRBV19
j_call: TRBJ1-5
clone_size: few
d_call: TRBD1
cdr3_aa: CASSVRDRFQPQHF
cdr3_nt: TGTGCCAGTAGTGTCCGGGACAGGTTTCAGCCCCAGCATTTT

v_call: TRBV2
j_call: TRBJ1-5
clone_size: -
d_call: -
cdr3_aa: CASAGGGGNQPQHF
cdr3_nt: TGTGCCAGCGCCGGCGGGGGCGGTAATCAGCCCCAGCATTTT

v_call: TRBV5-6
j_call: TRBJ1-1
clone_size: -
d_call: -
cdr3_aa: CASTSGGGGTEAFF
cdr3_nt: TGTGCCAGCACCTCCGGTGGTGGTGGCACTGAAGCTTTCTTT

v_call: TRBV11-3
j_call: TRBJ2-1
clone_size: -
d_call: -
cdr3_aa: CASSLDSSYNEQFF
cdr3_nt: TGTGCCAGCAGCTTAGATAGCTCCTACAATGAGCAGTTCTTC

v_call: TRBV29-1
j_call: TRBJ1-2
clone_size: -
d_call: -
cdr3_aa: CSVFRDGYTF
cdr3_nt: TGCAGCGTATTCAGGGATGGCTACACCTTC

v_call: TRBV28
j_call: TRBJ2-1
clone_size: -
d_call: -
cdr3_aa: CASSLGGGGGYNEQFF
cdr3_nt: TGTGCCAGCAGTTTAGGGGGAGGGGGGGGCTACAATGAGCAGTTCTTC

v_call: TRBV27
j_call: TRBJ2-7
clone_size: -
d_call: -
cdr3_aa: CASSLSVPAAHSYEQYF
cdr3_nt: TGTGCCAGCAGTTTATCGGTTCCAGCGGCTCACTCCTACGAGCAGTACTTC

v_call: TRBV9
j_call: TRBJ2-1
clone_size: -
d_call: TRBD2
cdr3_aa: CASSFGLVSYNEQFF
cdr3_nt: TGTGCCAGCAGCTTTGGACTAGTGTCCTACAATGAGCAGTTCTTC

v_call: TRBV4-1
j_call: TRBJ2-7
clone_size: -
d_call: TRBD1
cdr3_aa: CASSQVPAGGYEQYF
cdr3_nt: TGCGCCAGCAGCCAAGTGCCGGCAGGGGGCTACGAGCAGTACTTC

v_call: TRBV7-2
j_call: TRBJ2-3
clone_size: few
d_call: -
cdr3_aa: CASSRSGDTQYF
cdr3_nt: TGTGCCAGCAGTCGCAGCGGGGATACGCAGTATTTT

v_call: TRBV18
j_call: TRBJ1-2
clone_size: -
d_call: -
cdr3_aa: CASSPGGLGYGYTF
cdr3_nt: TGTGCCAGCTCACCCGGGGGTTTAGGCTATGGCTACACCTTC

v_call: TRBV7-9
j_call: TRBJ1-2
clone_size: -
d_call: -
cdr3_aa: CASSRQGWYGYTF
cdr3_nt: TGTGCCAGCAGTCGTCAGGGCTGGTATGGCTACACCTTC

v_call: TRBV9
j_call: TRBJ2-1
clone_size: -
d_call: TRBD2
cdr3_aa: CASSVLGLAGSSYNEQFF
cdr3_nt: TGTGCCAGCAGCGTACTCGGACTAGCGGGCAGCTCCTACAATGAGCAGTTCTTC

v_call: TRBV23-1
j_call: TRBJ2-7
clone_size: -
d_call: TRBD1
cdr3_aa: CASSQSWAGGPNDEQYF
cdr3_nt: TGCGCCAGCAGTCAATCGTGGGCAGGGGGACCCAACGACGAGCAGTACTTC

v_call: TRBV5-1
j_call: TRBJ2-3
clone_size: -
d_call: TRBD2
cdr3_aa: CASSSGGVTGTDTQYF
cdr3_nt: TGCGCCAGCAGCTCGGGAGGGGTGACGGGCACAGATACGCAGTATTTT

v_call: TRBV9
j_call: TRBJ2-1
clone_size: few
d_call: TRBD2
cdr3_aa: CASSGRTSGGAEQFF
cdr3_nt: TGTGCCAGCAGCGGAAGGACTAGCGGGGGAGCTGAGCAGTTCTTC

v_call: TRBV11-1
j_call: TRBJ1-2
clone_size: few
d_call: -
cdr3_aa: CASSSTGTYGYTF
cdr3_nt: TGTGCCAGCAGCAGTACAGGGACCTATGGCTACACCTTC

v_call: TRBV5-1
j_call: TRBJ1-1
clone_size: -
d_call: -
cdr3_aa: CASSPGRGNTEAFF
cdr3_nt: TGCGCCAGCAGCCCGGGGAGGGGCAACACTGAAGCTTTCTTT

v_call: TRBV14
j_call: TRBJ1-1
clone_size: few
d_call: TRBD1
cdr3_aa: CASSRLQGGNTEAFF
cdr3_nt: TGTGCCAGCAGCCGCCTCCAGGGGGGGAACACTGAAGCTTTCTTT

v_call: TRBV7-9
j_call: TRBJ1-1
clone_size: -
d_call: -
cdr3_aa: CASSLNNEAFF
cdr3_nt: TGTGCCAGCAGCTTAAACAATGAAGCTTTCTTT

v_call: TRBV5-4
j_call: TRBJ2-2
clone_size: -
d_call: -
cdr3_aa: CASSRDLTGELFF
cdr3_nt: TGTGCCAGCAGCCGAGATCTGACCGGGGAGCTGTTTTTT

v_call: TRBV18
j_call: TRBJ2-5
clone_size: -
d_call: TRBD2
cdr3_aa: CASSPGAGLQETQYF
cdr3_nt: TGTGCCAGCTCACCAGGAGCGGGGTTACAAGAGACCCAGTACTTC